Listed below are T cell receptor beta chains from one sample, sequenced in a study of blood T cell repertoires in COVID-19. TCRdb's copy holds only in-frame clones and misses some; the assay was immunoSEQ multiplex PCR. The data contain about 120,000 clones, 85% to 90% of them singletons. Sequencing input: peripheral blood. These receptors were taken from a man aged 55-75 years with acute or convalescent COVID-19. CDR3s leave out the opening cysteine and the closing phenylalanine or tryptophan. D genes are given only for firm matches. Not every row has a clone size; where given, it reads once, few, many or a size class.

v_gene: TRBV6-2/TRBV6-3; j_gene: TRBJ2-7; d_gene: TRBD2; abundance: NA; CDR3aa: ASSRRTGTSGYEQY
v_gene: TRBV15; j_gene: TRBJ2-5; d_gene: TRBD1; abundance: NA; CDR3aa: ATNEGQGARETQY
v_gene: TRBV15; j_gene: TRBJ2-2; d_gene: TRBD2; abundance: once; CDR3aa: ATSKRVSQGLAGLMFPGELF
v_gene: TRBV27; j_gene: TRBJ2-1; d_gene: NA; abundance: NA; CDR3aa: ASSLWTGTSTNEQF
v_gene: TRBV7-9; j_gene: TRBJ1-5; d_gene: NA; abundance: NA; CDR3aa: ASSPGGAGPQH
v_gene: TRBV9; j_gene: TRBJ1-4; d_gene: TRBD1; abundance: NA; CDR3aa: ASSVGDSSNEKLF
v_gene: TRBV5-1; j_gene: TRBJ1-1; d_gene: TRBD1; abundance: many; CDR3aa: ASSRGQSNTEAF
v_gene: TRBV15; j_gene: TRBJ2-1; d_gene: TRBD2; abundance: NA; CDR3aa: ATSGPSGYDEQF
v_gene: TRBV28; j_gene: TRBJ2-1; d_gene: TRBD2; abundance: NA; CDR3aa: ASSLGTSGKVLNEQF
v_gene: TRBV6-5; j_gene: TRBJ2-7; d_gene: TRBD2; abundance: once; CDR3aa: ASSLAGSYEQY
v_gene: TRBV12-3/TRBV12-4; j_gene: TRBJ1-1; d_gene: NA; abundance: once; CDR3aa: ASSSSGWTEAF
v_gene: TRBV5-4; j_gene: TRBJ1-1; d_gene: NA; abundance: once; CDR3aa: ASSLFSGISNTEAF
v_gene: TRBV12-5; j_gene: TRBJ2-7; d_gene: TRBD1; abundance: once; CDR3aa: ASGFFRGLEQY
v_gene: TRBV7-2; j_gene: TRBJ1-2; d_gene: NA; abundance: NA; CDR3aa: ASSLEYSDNGYT
v_gene: TRBV7-2; j_gene: TRBJ2-5; d_gene: TRBD1; abundance: NA; CDR3aa: ASSPTGINRETQY
v_gene: TRBV7-6; j_gene: TRBJ2-1; d_gene: NA; abundance: NA; CDR3aa: ASSLVPLAATYNEQF
v_gene: TRBV7-2; j_gene: TRBJ2-7; d_gene: TRBD2; abundance: few; CDR3aa: ASSLASGSRWDEQY
v_gene: TRBV23-1; j_gene: TRBJ1-5; d_gene: NA; abundance: few; CDR3aa: ASSQGPIQGKYQPQH
v_gene: TRBV18; j_gene: TRBJ2-3; d_gene: TRBD2; abundance: NA; CDR3aa: ASSRSRGEDTQY
v_gene: TRBV5-1; j_gene: TRBJ1-5; d_gene: NA; abundance: NA; CDR3aa: ASSFNGQSNQPQH
v_gene: TRBV6-6; j_gene: TRBJ2-6; d_gene: TRBD1; abundance: NA; CDR3aa: ASSSHRGPGANVLT
v_gene: TRBV28; j_gene: TRBJ1-5; d_gene: TRBD1; abundance: NA; CDR3aa: ASSGRTGGHQPQH
v_gene: TRBV28; j_gene: TRBJ2-7; d_gene: TRBD1; abundance: NA; CDR3aa: ASSHRDRVSYEQY
v_gene: TRBV9; j_gene: TRBJ2-3; d_gene: TRBD2; abundance: NA; CDR3aa: ASSPTSGFTDTQY
v_gene: TRBV5-1; j_gene: TRBJ2-3; d_gene: TRBD2; abundance: NA; CDR3aa: ASSLMAGVGADTQY
v_gene: TRBV5-4; j_gene: TRBJ2-5; d_gene: TRBD1; abundance: NA; CDR3aa: ASSLGQGRETQY
v_gene: TRBV27; j_gene: TRBJ2-7; d_gene: TRBD1; abundance: NA; CDR3aa: ASSPTGLGYEQY
v_gene: TRBV25-1; j_gene: TRBJ1-3; d_gene: NA; abundance: many; CDR3aa: ASRGDSSGNTIY
v_gene: TRBV27; j_gene: TRBJ2-3; d_gene: TRBD1; abundance: NA; CDR3aa: ASSKGTGGPDTQY
v_gene: TRBV5-1; j_gene: TRBJ1-6; d_gene: NA; abundance: NA; CDR3aa: ASSLEIGRVGSPLH
v_gene: TRBV5-8; j_gene: TRBJ2-3; d_gene: NA; abundance: NA; CDR3aa: ASSFSPGTRDTQY
v_gene: TRBV19; j_gene: TRBJ2-5; d_gene: NA; abundance: NA; CDR3aa: ASSGRRGIETQY
v_gene: TRBV7-9; j_gene: TRBJ2-7; d_gene: NA; abundance: NA; CDR3aa: ASVGSRYEQY
v_gene: TRBV5-1; j_gene: TRBJ2-5; d_gene: TRBD2; abundance: NA; CDR3aa: ASSLVPGGVETQY
v_gene: TRBV19; j_gene: TRBJ1-2; d_gene: NA; abundance: NA; CDR3aa: ASSPRGVLNYGYT
v_gene: TRBV27; j_gene: TRBJ2-4; d_gene: NA; abundance: NA; CDR3aa: ASSFGGKNIQY
v_gene: TRBV10-1; j_gene: TRBJ2-2; d_gene: TRBD2; abundance: few; CDR3aa: ASSPSSGGNTGELF
v_gene: TRBV7-2; j_gene: TRBJ2-5; d_gene: TRBD1; abundance: NA; CDR3aa: ASSLDRVWETQY
v_gene: TRBV30; j_gene: TRBJ1-5; d_gene: NA; abundance: NA; CDR3aa: AWEQGSNQPQH
v_gene: TRBV12-3/TRBV12-4; j_gene: TRBJ2-7; d_gene: NA; abundance: NA; CDR3aa: ASSFEAGGEQY
v_gene: TRBV5-6; j_gene: TRBJ2-7; d_gene: NA; abundance: once; CDR3aa: ASSQTFGGRNEQY
v_gene: TRBV2; j_gene: TRBJ2-1; d_gene: NA; abundance: NA; CDR3aa: ASSTGYEQF
v_gene: TRBV7-3; j_gene: TRBJ2-1; d_gene: NA; abundance: NA; CDR3aa: ASSSAWGPYNEQF
v_gene: TRBV4-3; j_gene: TRBJ2-1; d_gene: TRBD2; abundance: NA; CDR3aa: ASSQWLAGNEQF
v_gene: TRBV7-2; j_gene: TRBJ2-3; d_gene: TRBD2; abundance: NA; CDR3aa: ASSLMGLAGTDTQY
v_gene: TRBV28; j_gene: TRBJ1-3; d_gene: NA; abundance: once; CDR3aa: ASTDSVFSGNTIY
v_gene: TRBV2; j_gene: TRBJ1-1; d_gene: TRBD1; abundance: few; CDR3aa: ASSGGTANTEAF
v_gene: TRBV19; j_gene: TRBJ2-5; d_gene: TRBD2; abundance: NA; CDR3aa: ASSLTSDQETQY